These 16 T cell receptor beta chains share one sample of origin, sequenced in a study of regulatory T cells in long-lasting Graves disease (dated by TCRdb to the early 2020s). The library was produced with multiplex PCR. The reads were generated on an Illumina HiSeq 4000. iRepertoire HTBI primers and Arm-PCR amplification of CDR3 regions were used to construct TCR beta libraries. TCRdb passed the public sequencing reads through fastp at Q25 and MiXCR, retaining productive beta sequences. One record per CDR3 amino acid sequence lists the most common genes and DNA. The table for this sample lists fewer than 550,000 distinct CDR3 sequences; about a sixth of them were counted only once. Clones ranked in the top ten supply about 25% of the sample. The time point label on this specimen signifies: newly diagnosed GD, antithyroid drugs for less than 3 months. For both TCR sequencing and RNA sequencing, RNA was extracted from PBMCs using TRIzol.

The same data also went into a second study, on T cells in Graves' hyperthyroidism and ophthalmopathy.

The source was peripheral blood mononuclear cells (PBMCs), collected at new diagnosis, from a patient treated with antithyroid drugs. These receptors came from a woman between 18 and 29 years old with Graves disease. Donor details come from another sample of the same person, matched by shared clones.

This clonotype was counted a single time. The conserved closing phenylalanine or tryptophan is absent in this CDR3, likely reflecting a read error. The chain's CDR3 is CSVSRGGMNTEAFS. The CDR3 coding sequence is TGCAGCGTGTCCAGGGGGGGGATGAACACTGAAGCTTTCTCT. The chain has TRBV29-1 and TRBJ1-1; 7 nucleotides align to TRBD1. V dropped 6 bases and J dropped 0; count of bases not matched to a gene: 7. The CDR3 is made up of 14 amino acids. Germline V gene sequence: CDR1 SQVTM, CDR2 ANQGSEA.

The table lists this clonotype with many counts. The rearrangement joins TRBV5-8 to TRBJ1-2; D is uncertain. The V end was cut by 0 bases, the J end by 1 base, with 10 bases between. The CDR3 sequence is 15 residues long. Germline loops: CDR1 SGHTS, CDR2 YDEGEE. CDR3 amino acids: CASSLGVRRNYGYTF. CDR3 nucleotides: TGTGCCAGCAGCTTGGGAGTTCGACGTAACTATGGCTACACCTTC.

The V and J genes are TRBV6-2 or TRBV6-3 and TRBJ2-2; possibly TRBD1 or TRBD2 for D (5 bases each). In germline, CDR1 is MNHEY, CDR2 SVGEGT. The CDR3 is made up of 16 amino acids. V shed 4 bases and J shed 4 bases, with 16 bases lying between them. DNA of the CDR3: TGTGCCAGCAGTTCAACCCTCGGGACCCTCACCGGGGAGCTGTTTTTT. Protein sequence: CASSSTLGTLTGELFF.

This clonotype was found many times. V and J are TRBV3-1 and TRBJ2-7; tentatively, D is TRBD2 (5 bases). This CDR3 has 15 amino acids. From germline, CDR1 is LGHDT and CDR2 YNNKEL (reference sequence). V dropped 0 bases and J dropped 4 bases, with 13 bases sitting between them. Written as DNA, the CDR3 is TGTGCCAGCAGCCAAGATATAGGACTGCATTACGAGCAGTACTTC. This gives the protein CASSQDIGLHYEQYF.

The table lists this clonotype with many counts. This CDR3 reads CASSLDGGRALYEQYF. The DNA for the CDR3 is TGTGCCAGCAGCTTAGACGGCGGGAGAGCACTCTACGAGCAGTACTTC. The chain combines TRBV7-2 with TRBJ2-7, with 7 bases aligning to TRBD2. V lost 1 base, J lost 3 bases, and 9 bases stayed unmatched. The CDR3 contains 16 residues. The germline CDR1 and CDR2 sequences are SGHTA and FQGNSA.

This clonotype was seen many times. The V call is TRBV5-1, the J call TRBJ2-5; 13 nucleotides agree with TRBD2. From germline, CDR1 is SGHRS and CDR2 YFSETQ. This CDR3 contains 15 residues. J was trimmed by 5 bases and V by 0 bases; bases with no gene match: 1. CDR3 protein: CASSLVTSGRETQYF. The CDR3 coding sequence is TGCGCCAGCAGCTTGGTGACTAGCGGGAGGGAGACCCAGTACTTC.

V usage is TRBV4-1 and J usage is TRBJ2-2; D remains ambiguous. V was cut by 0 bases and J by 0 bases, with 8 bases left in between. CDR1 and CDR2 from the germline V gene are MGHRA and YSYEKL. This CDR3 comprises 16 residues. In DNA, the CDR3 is TGCGCCAGCAGCCAAGATTCCGGCGCGAACACCGGGGAGCTGTTTTTT. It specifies CASSQDSGANTGELFF.

The CDR3, as DNA: TGTGCCAGCAGCCCAGAGGTGGAGGATGGCTACACCTTC. Its protein is CASSPEVEDGYTF. V is TRBV3-1 and J is TRBJ1-2; D is unresolved. This CDR3 contains 13 residues. Germline CDR1 reads LGHDT; CDR2 reads YNNKEL (reference sequence). Trimming took 4 bases from V and 6 from J, leaving 12 bases between them.

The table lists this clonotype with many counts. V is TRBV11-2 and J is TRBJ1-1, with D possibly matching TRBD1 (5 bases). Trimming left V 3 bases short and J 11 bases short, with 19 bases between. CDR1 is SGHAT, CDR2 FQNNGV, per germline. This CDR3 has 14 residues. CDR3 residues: CASSLTDSSRLAFF. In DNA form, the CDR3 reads TGTGCCAGCAGCTTGACCGACAGCTCCAGGTTGGCTTTCTTT.

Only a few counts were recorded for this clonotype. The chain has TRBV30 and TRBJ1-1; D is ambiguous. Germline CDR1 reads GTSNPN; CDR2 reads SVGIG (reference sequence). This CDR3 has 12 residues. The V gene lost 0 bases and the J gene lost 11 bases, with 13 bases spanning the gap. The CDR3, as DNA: TGTGCCTGGAGTGTAGAGGGAGCTGGGGCTTTCTTT. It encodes CAWSVEGAGAFF.

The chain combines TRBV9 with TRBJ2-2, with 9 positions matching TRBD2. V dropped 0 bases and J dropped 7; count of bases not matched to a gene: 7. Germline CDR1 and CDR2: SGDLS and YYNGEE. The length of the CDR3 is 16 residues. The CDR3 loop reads CASSVEGTSIVGELFF. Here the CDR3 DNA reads TGTGCCAGCAGCGTAGAAGGGACTAGCATAGTCGGGGAGCTGTTTTTT.

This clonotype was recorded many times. The CDR3 DNA reads as TGTGCCAGCAGCTTAGTTGGACAGGGCCCTTACGAGCAGTACTTC. Its translation is CASSLVGQGPYEQYF. The genes are TRBV28 and TRBJ2-7; 8 nucleotides agree with TRBD1. The J segment lost 4 bases and the V segment lost 6 bases, leaving 11 bases of the junction unmatched. CDR1 is MDHEN, CDR2 SYDVKM, per germline. The CDR3 totals 15 residues.

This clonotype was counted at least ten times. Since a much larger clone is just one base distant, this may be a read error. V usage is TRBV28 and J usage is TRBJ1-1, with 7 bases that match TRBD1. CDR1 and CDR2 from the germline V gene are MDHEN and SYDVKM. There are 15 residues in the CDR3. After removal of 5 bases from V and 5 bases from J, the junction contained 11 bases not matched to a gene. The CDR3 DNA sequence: TGTGCCAGCAGTCCCCCGGGACAGAGGGGGACTGAAGCTTTCTTT. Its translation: CASSPPGQRGTEAFF.

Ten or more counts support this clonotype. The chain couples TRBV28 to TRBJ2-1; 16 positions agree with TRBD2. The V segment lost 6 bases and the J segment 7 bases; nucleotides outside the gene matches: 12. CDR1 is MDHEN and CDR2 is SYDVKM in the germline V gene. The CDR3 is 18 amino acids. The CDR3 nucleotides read TGTGCCAGCAGCTCCGGGACTAGCGGGAGGGGGACGAGGAATGAGCAGTTCTTC. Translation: CASSSGTSGRGTRNEQFF. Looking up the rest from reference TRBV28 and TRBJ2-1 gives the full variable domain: DVKVTQSSRYLVKRTGEKVFLECVQDMDHENMFWYRQDPGLGLRLIYFSYDVKMKEKGDIPEGYSVSREKKERFSLILESASTNQTSMYLCASSSGTSGRGTRNEQFFGPGTRLTVL.

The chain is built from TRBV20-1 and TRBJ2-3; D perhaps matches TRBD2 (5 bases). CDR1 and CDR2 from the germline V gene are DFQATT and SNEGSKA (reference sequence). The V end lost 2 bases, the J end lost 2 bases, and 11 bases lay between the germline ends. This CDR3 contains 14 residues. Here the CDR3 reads CSARPGVPTDTQYF. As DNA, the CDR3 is TGCAGTGCTAGACCCGGGGTCCCCACAGATACGCAGTATTTT.

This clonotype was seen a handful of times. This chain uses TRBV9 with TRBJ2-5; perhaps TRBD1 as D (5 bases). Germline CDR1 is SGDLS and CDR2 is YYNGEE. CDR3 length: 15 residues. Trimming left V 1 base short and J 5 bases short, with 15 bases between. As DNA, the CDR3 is TGTGCCAGCAGCGTATTGGCAGGGAAAGGGGAGACCCAGTACTTC. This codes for CASSVLAGKGETQYF. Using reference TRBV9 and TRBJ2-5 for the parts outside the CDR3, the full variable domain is DSGVTQTPKHLITATGQRVTLRCSPRSGDLSVYWYQQSLDQGLQFLIQYYNGEERAKGNILERFSAQQFPDLHSELNLSSLELGDSALYFCASSVLAGKGETQYFGPGTRLLVL.